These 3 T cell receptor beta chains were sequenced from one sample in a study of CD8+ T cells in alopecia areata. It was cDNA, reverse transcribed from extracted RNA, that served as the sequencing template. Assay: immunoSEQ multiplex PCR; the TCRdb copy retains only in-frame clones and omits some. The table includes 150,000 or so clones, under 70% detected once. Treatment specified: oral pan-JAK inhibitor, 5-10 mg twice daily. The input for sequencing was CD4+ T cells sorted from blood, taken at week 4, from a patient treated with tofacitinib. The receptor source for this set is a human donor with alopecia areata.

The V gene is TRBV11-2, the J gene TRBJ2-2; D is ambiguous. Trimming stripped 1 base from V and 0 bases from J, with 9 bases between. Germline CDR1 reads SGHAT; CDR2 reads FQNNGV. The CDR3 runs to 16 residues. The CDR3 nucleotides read TGTGCCAGCAGCTTAGCGTACAGAACGAACACCGGGGAGCTGTTTTTT. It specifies CASSLAYRTNTGELFF. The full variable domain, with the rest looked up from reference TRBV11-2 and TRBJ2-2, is EAGVAQSPRYKIIEKRQSVAFWCNPISGHATLYWYQQILGQGPKLLIQFQNNGVVDDSQLPKDRFSAERLKGVDSTLKIQPAKLEDSAVYLCASSLAYRTNTGELFFGEGSRLTVL.

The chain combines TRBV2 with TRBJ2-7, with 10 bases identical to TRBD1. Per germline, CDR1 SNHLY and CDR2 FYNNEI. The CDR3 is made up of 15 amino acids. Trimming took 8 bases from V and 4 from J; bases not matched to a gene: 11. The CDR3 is CASQMRQGASYEQYF. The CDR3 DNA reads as TGTGCCAGCCAAATGAGACAGGGGGCTTCGTACGAGCAGTACTTC.

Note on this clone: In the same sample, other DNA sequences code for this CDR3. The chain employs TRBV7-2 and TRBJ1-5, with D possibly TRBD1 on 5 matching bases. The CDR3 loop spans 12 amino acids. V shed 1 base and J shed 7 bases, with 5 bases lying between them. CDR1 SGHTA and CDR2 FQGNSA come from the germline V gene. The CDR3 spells CASSLGGQPQHF. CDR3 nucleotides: TGTGCCAGCAGCTTAGGGGGGCAGCCCCAGCATTTT.